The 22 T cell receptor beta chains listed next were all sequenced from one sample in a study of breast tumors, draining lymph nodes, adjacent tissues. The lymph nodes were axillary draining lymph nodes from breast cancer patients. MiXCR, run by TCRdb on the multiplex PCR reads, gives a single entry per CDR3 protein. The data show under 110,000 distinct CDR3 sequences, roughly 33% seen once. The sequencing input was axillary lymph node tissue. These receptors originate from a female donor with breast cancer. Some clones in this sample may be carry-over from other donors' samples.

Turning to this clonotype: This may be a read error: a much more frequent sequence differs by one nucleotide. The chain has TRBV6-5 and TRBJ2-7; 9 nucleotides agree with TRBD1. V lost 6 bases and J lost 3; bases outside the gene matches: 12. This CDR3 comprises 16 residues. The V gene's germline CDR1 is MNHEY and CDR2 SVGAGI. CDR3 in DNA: TGTGCCAGCAGGCCTAATATCGGGACAGGGTACTACGAGCAGTACTTC. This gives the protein CASRPNIGTGYYEQYF.

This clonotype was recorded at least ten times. CDR3 loop: CASSLGTTGNYGYTF. CDR3 nucleotides: TGTGCCAGCAGCTTAGGAACTACAGGGAACTATGGCTACACCTTC. The chain is built from TRBV7-8 and TRBJ1-2, with D possibly TRBD1 on 6 matching bases. The CDR3 is made up of 15 amino acids. V lost 1 base, J lost 2 bases, and 11 bases lay in between. Germline CDR1 and CDR2: SGHVS and FQNEAQ. Full variable domain (missing parts from reference TRBV7-8 and TRBJ1-2): GAGVSQSPRYKVAKRGQDVALRCDPISGHVSLFWYQQALGQGPEFLTYFQNEAQLDKSGLPSDRFFAERPEGSVSTLKIQRTQQEDSAVYLCASSLGTTGNYGYTFGSGTRLTVV.

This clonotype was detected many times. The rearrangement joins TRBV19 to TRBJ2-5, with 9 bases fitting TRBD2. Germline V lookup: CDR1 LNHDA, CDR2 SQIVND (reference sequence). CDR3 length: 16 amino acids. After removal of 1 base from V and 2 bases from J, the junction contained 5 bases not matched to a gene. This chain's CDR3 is CASSIAPAGGQETQYF. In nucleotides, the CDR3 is TGTGCCAGTAGTATAGCCCCAGCGGGAGGACAAGAGACCCAGTACTTC.

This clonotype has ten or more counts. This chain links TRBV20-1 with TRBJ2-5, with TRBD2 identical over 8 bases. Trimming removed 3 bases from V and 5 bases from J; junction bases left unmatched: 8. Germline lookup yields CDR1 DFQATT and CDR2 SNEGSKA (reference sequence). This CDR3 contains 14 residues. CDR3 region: CSASPETGGETQYF. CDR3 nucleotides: TGCAGTGCTAGCCCTGAGACGGGGGGGGAGACCCAGTACTTC.

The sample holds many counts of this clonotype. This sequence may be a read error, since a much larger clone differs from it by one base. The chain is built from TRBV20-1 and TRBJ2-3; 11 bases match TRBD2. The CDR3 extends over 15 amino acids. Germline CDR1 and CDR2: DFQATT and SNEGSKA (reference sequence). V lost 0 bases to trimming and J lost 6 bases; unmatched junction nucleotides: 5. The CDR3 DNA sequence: TGCAGTGCTAGAGATTCACTAGCGGGGGCTGATACGCAGTATTTT. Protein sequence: CSARDSLAGADTQYF.

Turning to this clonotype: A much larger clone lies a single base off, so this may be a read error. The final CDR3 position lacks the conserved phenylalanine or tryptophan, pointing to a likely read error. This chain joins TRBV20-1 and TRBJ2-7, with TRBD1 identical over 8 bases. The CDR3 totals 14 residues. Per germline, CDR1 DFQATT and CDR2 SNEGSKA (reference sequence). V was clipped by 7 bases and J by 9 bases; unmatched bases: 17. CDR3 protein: CSGTKAGGPPVQYL. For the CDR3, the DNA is TGCAGTGGTACAAAGGCAGGGGGCCCACCAGTGCAGTACCTC.

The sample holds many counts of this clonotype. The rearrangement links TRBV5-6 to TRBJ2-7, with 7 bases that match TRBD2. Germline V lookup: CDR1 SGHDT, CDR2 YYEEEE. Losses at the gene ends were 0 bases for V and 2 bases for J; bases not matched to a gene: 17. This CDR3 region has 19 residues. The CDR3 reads CASSLEVLAAGSDTYEQYF. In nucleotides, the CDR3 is TGTGCCAGCAGCTTGGAGGTCCTAGCGGCCGGATCTGACACCTACGAGCAGTACTTC. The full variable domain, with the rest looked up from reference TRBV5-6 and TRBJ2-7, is DAGVTQSPTHLIKTRGQQVTLRCSPKSGHDTVSWYQQALGQGPQFIFQYYEEEERQRGNFPDRFSGHQFPNYSSELNVNALLLGDSALYLCASSLEVLAAGSDTYEQYFGPGTRLTVT.

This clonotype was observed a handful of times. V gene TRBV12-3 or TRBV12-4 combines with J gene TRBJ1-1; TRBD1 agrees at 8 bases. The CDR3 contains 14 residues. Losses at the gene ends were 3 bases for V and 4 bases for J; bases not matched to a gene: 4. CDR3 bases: TGTGCCAGCAGTTTCAACACAGGGGGCACTGAAGCTTTCTTT. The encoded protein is CASSFNTGGTEAFF.

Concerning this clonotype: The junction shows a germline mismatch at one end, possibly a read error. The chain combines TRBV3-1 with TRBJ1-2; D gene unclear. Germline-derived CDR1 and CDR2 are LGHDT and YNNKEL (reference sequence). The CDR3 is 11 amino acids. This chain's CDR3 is CAGSQWSGYTF. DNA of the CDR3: TGCGCCGGCAGCCAATGGAGCGGCTACACCTTC.

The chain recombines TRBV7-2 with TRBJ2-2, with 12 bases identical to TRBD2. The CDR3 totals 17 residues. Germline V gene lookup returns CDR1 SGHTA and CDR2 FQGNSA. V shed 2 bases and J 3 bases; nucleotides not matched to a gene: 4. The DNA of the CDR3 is TGTGCCAGCAGCTTACTAGCGGGGGGGGCTGACACCGGGGAGCTGTTTTTT. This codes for CASSLLAGGADTGELFF.

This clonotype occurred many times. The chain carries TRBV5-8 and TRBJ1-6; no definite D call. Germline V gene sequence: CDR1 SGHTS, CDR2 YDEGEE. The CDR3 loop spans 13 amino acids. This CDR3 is CAGQGYSDSPLHF. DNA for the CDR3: TGTGCTGGGCAAGGGTACTCCGATTCACCCCTCCACTTT.

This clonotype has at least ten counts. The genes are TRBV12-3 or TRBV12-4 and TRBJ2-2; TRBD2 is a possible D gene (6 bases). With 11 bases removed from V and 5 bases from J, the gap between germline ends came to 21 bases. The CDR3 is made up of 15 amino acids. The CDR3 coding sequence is TGTGCCGTCCGGATCTGGGATCGGGGGACCGGGGAGCTGTTTTTT. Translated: CAVRIWDRGTGELFF.

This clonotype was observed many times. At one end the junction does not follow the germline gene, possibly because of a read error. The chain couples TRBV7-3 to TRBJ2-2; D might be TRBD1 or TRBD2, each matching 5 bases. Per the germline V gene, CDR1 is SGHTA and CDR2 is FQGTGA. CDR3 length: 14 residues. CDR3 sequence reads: CASSDGTNPGELFF. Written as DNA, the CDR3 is TGTGCCAGCAGCGACGGGACGAACCCCGGGGAGCTGTTTTTT.

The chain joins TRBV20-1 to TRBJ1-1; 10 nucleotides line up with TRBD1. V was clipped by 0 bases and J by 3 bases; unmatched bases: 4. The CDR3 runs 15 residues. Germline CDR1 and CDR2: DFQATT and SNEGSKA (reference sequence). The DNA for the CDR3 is TGCAGTGCTAGAGAAACGGACAGGGGGTACACTGAAGCTTTCTTT. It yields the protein CSARETDRGYTEAFF.

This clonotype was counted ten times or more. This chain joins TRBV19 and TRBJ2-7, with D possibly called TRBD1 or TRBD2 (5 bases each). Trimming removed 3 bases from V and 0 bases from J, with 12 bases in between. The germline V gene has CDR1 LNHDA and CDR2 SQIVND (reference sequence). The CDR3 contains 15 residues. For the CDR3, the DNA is TGTGCCAGTAGTATTGGGGCAGGGAGCTCCTACGAGCAGTACTTC. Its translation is CASSIGAGSSYEQYF. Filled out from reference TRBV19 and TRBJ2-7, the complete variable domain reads DGGITQSPKYLFRKEGQNVTLSCEQNLNHDAMYWYRQDPGQGLRLIYYSQIVNDFQKGDIAEGYSVSREKKESFPLTVTSAQKNPTAFYLCASSIGAGSSYEQYFGPGTRLTVT.

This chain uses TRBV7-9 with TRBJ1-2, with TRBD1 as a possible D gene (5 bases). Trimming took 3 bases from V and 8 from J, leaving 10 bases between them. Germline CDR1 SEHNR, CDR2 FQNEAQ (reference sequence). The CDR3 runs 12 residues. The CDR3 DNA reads TGTGCCAGCAGCTTTGGGGCTGACGGCTACACCTTC. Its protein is CASSFGADGYTF.

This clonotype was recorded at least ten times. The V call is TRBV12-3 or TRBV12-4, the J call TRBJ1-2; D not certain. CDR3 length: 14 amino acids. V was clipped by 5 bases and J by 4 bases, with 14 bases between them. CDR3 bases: TGTGCCAGCAGTGCTACCGGACGGACCTATGGCTACACCTTC. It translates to CASSATGRTYGYTF.

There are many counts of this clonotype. CDR3 DNA: TGTGCCAGCAGCCCGGGTCGGTTGGAGACCCAGTACTTC. As protein: CASSPGRLETQYF. The gene calls are TRBV11-2 and TRBJ2-5; no clear D gene. The germline V gene encodes CDR1 SGHAT and CDR2 FQNNGV. Trimming removed 5 bases at V and 5 bases at J, with 12 bases between. The length of the CDR3 is 13 residues.

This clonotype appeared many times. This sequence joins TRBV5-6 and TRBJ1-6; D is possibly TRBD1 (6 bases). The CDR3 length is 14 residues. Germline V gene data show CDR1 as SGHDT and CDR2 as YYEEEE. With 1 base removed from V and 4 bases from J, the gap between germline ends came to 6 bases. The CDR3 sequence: CASSLRGYNSPLHF. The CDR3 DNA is TGTGCCAGCAGCTTGAGGGGGTATAATTCACCCCTCCACTTT.

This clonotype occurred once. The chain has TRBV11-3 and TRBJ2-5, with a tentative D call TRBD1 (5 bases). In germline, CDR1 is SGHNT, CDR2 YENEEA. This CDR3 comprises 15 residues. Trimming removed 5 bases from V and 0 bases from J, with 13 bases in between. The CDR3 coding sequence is TGTGCCAGCAGCCAGGGCCCTGGAAACCAAGAGACCCAGTACTTC. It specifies CASSQGPGNQETQYF.

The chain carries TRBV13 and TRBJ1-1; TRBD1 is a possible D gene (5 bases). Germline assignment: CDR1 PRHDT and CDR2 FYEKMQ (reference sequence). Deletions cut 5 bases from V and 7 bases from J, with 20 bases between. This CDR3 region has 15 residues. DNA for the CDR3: TGTGCCAGCAGCCCCCCAGTTCGACAGCCAGTTGAAGCTTTCTTT. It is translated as CASSPPVRQPVEAFF.

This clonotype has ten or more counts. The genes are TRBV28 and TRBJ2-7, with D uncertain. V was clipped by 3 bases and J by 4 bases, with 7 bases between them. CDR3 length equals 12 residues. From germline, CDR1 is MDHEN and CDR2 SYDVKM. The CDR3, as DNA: TGTGCCAGCAGTTTTTCCCGATACGAGCAGTACTTC. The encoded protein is CASSFSRYEQYF. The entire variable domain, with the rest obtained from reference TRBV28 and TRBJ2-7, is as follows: DVKVTQSSRYLVKRTGEKVFLECVQDMDHENMFWYRQDPGLGLRLIYFSYDVKMKEKGDIPEGYSVSREKKERFSLILESASTNQTSMYLCASSFSRYEQYFGPGTRLTVT.